This passage covers 17 T cell receptor beta chains from one sample sequenced in a study of T cells after yellow fever vaccination. Via MiXCR, TCRdb re-called the 5' RACE reads, giving one row per CDR3 protein. The sample includes roughly 300,000 distinct CDR3 sequences, roughly 8.4% of them seen just once. The material sequenced was PBMCs, taken about 41 days after the first yellow fever vaccination. The receptors stem from a man aged 18-30 years who received the YFV17D yellow fever vaccine.

J is TRBJ2-5 and V is TRBV12-3 or TRBV12-4, with 8 bases aligning to TRBD2. The J segment lost 2 bases and the V segment lost 3 bases, leaving 5 bases of the junction unmatched. The CDR3 spans 15 residues. The CDR3 reads CASSFQRGPQETQYF. The CDR3 coding sequence is TGTGCCAGCAGTTTCCAGCGGGGGCCACAAGAGACCCAGTACTTC.

J is TRBJ1-1 and V is TRBV10-3, with a tentative D call TRBD1 (5 bases). Germline V gene lookup returns CDR1 ENHRY and CDR2 SYGVKD. The CDR3 runs to 15 residues. V lost 2 bases and J 2 bases, leaving 12 bases between the germline ends. The CDR3 DNA follows: TGTGCCATCAGTGAGGGGGGGAGCGGTAACACTGAAGCTTTCTTT. Protein sequence: CAISEGGSGNTEAFF.

In its sample, this clonotype was seen a few times. The chain uses TRBV5-4 and TRBJ2-5; D gene uncertain. CDR1 is SGHNT, CDR2 YYREEE, per germline (reference sequence). The CDR3 is 11 residues long. Trimming removed 5 bases from V and 3 bases from J, with 5 bases in between. The CDR3 bases are TGTGCCAGCAGGACTGAAGAGACCCAGTACTTC. Its protein is CASRTEETQYF. The whole variable domain, remainder taken from reference TRBV5-4 and TRBJ2-5, is ETGVTQSPTHLIKTRGQQVTLRCSSQSGHNTVSWYQQALGQGPQFIFQYYREEENGRGNFPPRFSGLQFPNYSSELNVNALELDDSALYLCASRTEETQYFGPGTRLLVL.

V is TRBV20-1 and J is TRBJ1-4; 7 nucleotides match TRBD1. The CDR3 length is 13 residues. With V trimmed by 4 bases and J by 8 bases, 7 bases remained unmatched. The germline gives CDR1 DFQATT, CDR2 SNEGSKA (reference sequence). CDR3 nucleotide sequence: TGCAGTGCTAAACGACAGGGCGACGAAAAACTGTTTTTT. This encodes CSAKRQGDEKLFF.

The chain uses TRBV7-2 and TRBJ2-5, with 7 bases lining up with TRBD1. The CDR3 is 15 amino acids. The V and J ends lost 5 bases and 0 bases, in that order; junction bases with no gene match: 6. The germline V gene encodes CDR1 SGHTA and CDR2 FQGNSA. CDR3 amino acids: CASSQIGTDQETQYF. The CDR3 nucleotides are TGTGCCAGCAGCCAAATCGGGACAGACCAAGAGACCCAGTACTTC.

This chain connects TRBV18 to TRBJ2-1; 8 bases match TRBD1. The CDR3 spans 14 residues. The germline V gene encodes CDR1 KGHSH and CDR2 LQKENI. Trimming removed 8 bases from V and 5 bases from J; junction bases left unmatched: 8. This CDR3 is CASQGQGGHNEQFF. The CDR3 bases are TGTGCCAGCCAAGGACAGGGAGGACACAATGAGCAGTTCTTC.

The genes are TRBV12-3 or TRBV12-4 and TRBJ2-3; 7 bases map to TRBD2. CDR3 length: 15 amino acids. The junction had 4 bases not matched to a gene; V was cut back by 4 bases and J by 0 bases. The CDR3 loop is CASSSTSDSTDTQYF. The CDR3 bases are TGTGCCAGCAGTTCTACTAGCGACAGCACAGATACGCAGTATTTT.

The genes are TRBV7-2 and TRBJ2-2; D unclear. Trimming stripped 1 base from V and 6 bases from J, with 12 bases between. CDR1 SGHTA and CDR2 FQGNSA come from the germline V gene. The CDR3 runs to 15 residues. CDR3 in amino acids: CASSLVGPVAGELFF. DNA for the CDR3: TGTGCCAGCAGCTTAGTAGGCCCCGTGGCCGGGGAGCTGTTTTTT.

This chain joins TRBV12-3 or TRBV12-4 and TRBJ2-7; tentatively, D is TRBD2 (5 bases). This CDR3 comprises 13 residues. V was clipped by 1 base and J by 6 bases, with 10 bases between them. CDR3 sequence (DNA): TGTGCCAGCAGTTTAGATTCACGGGGCGAGCAGTACGTC. As protein: CASSLDSRGEQYV.

This clonotype was detected a few times. The rearrangement uses TRBV7-2 and TRBJ1-4; a weak D match, TRBD1 (5 bases). CDR1 and CDR2 (germline): SGHTA, FQGNSA. The V gene lost 4 bases and the J gene lost 0 bases, with 12 bases spanning the gap. CDR3 length: 16 residues. The CDR3 sequence is CASSWGRTATNEKLFF. The CDR3 region has the DNA TGTGCCAGCAGCTGGGGACGGACTGCAACTAATGAAAAACTGTTTTTT. The variable domain in full, with the rest retrieved from reference TRBV7-2 and TRBJ1-4, is GAGVSQSPSNKVTEKGKDVELRCDPISGHTALYWYRQSLGQGLEFLIYFQGNSAPDKSGLPSDRFSAERTGGSVSTLTIQRTQQEDSAVYLCASSWGRTATNEKLFFGSGTQLSVL.

This clonotype was picked up a small number of times. The chain recombines TRBV7-3 with TRBJ2-3; D perhaps matches TRBD2 (5 bases). Deletions cut 2 bases from V and 5 bases from J, with 11 bases between. The CDR3 contains 14 residues. Germline loops: CDR1 SGHTA, CDR2 FQGTGA. DNA for the CDR3: TGTGCCAGCAGCTTATTAGGGAGTGGAGATACGCAGTATTTT. Protein sequence: CASSLLGSGDTQYF.

This clonotype was seen ten or more times. The chain carries TRBV18 and TRBJ2-5; D gene unclear. CDR3 size: 12 residues. Trimming removed 4 bases from V and 4 bases from J, with 7 bases in between. The germline gives CDR1 KGHSH, CDR2 LQKENI. The CDR3 bases are TGTGCCAGCTCACACCCCCTAGAGACCCAGTACTTC. Its translation: CASSHPLETQYF.

The V call is TRBV6-5, the J call TRBJ2-4; 10 positions agree with TRBD2. The germline CDR1 and CDR2 sequences are MNHEY and SVGAGI. The CDR3 length is 17 residues. V gave up 6 bases and J gave up 0 bases; unmatched junction bases: 8. CDR3 in amino acids: CASRRLAGSLAKNIQYF. Written as DNA, the CDR3 is TGTGCCAGCAGGAGACTAGCGGGTTCGCTAGCCAAAAACATTCAGTACTTC.

In this sample, this clonotype turned up many times. The chain couples TRBV15 to TRBJ2-7; D is undetermined. Trimming took off 0 bases at V and 6 bases at J, with 12 bases between the two ends. This CDR3 comprises 14 residues. CDR1 is LNHNV and CDR2 is YYDKDF in the germline V gene (reference sequence). The CDR3: CATSRDFDGSEQYV. For the CDR3, the DNA is TGTGCCACCAGCAGAGATTTTGATGGTTCCGAGCAGTACGTC.

This clonotype has just a few counts. The chain links TRBV5-1 to TRBJ2-1; 7 nucleotides align to TRBD2. The CDR3 totals 15 residues. Germline V CDR1 and CDR2: SGHRS, YFSETQ. The trim removed 4 bases at V and 3 bases at J, leaving 7 bases unmatched. CDR3 nucleotides: TGCGCCAGCAGCCCCTCCAGCGGGGTCTACAATGAGCAGTTCTTC. Translating it yields CASSPSSGVYNEQFF.

The chain carries TRBV4-3 and TRBJ1-2; D is perhaps TRBD1 (6 bases). V lost 0 bases and J 4 bases, leaving 24 bases between the germline ends. The CDR3 length is 19 residues. The germline V gene has CDR1 LGHNA and CDR2 YSLEER. The CDR3 region has the DNA TGCGCCAGCAGCCAAGATGGGGGGGCCTGGGATCCGGCGAGCTATGGCTACACCTTC. Encoded protein: CASSQDGGAWDPASYGYTF.

J is TRBJ2-1 and V is TRBV20-1; D may be TRBD2 (5 bases). Trimming pared 1 base from V and 9 bases from J, leaving 7 bases between. The CDR3 is 11 residues long. CDR1 and CDR2 from the germline V gene are DFQATT and SNEGSKA (reference sequence). The CDR3 sequence is CSARGLSEQFF. The DNA of the CDR3 is TGCAGTGCTAGAGGACTATCTGAGCAGTTCTTC.